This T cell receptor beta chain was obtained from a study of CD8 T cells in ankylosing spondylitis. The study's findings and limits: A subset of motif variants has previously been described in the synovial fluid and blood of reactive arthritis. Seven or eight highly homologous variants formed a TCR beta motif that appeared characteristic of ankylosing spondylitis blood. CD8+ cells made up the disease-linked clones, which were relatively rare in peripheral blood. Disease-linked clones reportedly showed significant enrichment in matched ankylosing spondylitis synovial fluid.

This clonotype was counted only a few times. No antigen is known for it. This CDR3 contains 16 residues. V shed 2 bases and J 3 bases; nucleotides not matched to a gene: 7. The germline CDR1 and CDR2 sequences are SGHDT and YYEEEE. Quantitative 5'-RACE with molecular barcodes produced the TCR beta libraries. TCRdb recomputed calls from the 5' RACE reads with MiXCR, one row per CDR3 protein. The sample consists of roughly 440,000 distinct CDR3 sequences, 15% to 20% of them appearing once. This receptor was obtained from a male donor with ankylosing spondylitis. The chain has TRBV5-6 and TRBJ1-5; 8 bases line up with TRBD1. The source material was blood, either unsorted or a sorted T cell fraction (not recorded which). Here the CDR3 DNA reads TGTGCCAGCAGCTTAGGGACAGGAAAGCCCAATCAGCCCCAGCATTTT. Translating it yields CASSLGTGKPNQPQHF.